This T cell receptor (beta chain) was sequenced in a study of T cell responses to AZD1222 COVID-19 vaccine. Regarding the study as a whole: CD4 TCRs linked to vaccination spanned spike, dominating at 160-218 and 743-854. In a largely white British group with more females than males, clonal diversity was possibly underestimated. Targets within unmutated variant regions were reportedly found for nearly half of spike-specific TCRs.

The CDR3 is made up of 15 amino acids. Losses at the gene ends were 5 bases for V and 0 bases for J; bases not matched to a gene: 3. The germline V gene encodes CDR1 SNHLY and CDR2 FYNNEI. Method: immunoSEQ multiplex PCR; TCRdb's copy keeps in-frame clones and lacks some. The sample shows about 130,000 clones, about 85% of them seen only once. A remark on this clone: Its specificity is not known.

The V and J genes are TRBV2 and TRBJ1-5, with 8 positions matching TRBD1. Sequencing was performed on peripheral blood, taken on day 0 of AZD1222 vaccination. This sequence originates from an adult in good health. CDR3 DNA sequence: TGTGCCAGCAGTCGGGACAGGATTAGCAATCAGCCCCAGCATTTT. This codes for CASSRDRISNQPQHF.